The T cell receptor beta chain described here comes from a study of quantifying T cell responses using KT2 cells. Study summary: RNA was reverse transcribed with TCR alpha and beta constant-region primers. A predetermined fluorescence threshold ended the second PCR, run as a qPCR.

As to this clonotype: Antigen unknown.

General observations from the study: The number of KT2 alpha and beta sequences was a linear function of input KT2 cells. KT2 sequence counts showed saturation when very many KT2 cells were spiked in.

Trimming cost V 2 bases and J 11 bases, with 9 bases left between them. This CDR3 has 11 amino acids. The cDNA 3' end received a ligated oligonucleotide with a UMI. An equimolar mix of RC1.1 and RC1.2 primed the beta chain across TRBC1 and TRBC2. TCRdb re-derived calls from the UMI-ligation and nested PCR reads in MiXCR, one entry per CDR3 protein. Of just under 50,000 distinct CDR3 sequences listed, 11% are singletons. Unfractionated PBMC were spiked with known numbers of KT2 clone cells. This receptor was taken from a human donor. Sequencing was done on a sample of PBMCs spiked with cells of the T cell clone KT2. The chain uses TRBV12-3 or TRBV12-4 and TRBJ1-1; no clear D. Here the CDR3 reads CASSLRDRAFF. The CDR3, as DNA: TGTGCCAGCAGTTTACGGGATCGGGCTTTCTTT.